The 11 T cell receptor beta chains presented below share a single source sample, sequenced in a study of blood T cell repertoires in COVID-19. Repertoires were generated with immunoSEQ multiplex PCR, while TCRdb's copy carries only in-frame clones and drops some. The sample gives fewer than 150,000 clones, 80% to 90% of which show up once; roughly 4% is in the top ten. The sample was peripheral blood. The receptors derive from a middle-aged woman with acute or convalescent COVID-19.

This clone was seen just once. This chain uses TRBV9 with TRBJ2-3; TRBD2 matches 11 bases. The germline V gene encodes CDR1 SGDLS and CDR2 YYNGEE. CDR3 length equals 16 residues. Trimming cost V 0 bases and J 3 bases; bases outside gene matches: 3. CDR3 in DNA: TGTGCCAGCAGCGTAGCCTTAGCGGGGGGGACAGATACGCAGTATTTT. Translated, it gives CASSVALAGGTDTQYF.

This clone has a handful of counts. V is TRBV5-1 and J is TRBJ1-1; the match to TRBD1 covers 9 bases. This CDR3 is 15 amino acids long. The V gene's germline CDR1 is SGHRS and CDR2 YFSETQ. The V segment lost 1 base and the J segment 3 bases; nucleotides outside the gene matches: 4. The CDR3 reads CASSLLRTGDTEAFF. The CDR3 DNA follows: TGCGCCAGCAGCTTGCTAAGGACAGGGGACACTGAAGCTTTCTTT.

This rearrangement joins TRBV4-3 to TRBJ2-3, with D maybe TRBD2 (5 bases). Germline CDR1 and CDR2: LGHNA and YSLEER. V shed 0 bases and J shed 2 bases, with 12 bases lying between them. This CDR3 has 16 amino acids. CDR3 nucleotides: TGCGCCAGCAGCCAAGACTTCGGGAAGGTCACAGATACGCAGTATTTT. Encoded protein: CASSQDFGKVTDTQYF.

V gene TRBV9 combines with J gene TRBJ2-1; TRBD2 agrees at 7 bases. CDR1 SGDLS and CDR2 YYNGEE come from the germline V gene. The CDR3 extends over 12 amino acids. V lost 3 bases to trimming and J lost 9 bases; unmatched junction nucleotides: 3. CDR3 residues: CASSGEGGEQFF. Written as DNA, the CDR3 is TGTGCCAGCAGCGGGGAGGGCGGTGAGCAGTTCTTC.

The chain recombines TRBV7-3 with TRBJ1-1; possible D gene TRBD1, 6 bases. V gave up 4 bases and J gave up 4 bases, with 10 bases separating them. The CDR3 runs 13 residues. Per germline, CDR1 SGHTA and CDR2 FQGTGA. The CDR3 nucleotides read TGTGCCAGCAGCTGGGGGCTCGGCACTGAAGCTTTCTTT. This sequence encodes CASSWGLGTEAFF.

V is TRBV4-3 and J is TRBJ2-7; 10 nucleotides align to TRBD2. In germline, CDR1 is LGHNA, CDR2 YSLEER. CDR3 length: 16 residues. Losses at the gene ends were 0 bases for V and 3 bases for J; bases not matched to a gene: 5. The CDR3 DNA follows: TGCGCCAGCAGCCAAGATTTGGCTAGCGGGGGCTACGAGCAGTACTTC. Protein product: CASSQDLASGGYEQYF.

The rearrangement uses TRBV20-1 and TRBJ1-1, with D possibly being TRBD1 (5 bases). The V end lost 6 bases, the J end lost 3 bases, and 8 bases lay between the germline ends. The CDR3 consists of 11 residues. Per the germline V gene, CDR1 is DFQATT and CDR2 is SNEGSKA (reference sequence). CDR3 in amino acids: CSALGHTEAFF. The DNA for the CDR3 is TGCAGTGCCCTGGGGCACACTGAAGCTTTCTTT.

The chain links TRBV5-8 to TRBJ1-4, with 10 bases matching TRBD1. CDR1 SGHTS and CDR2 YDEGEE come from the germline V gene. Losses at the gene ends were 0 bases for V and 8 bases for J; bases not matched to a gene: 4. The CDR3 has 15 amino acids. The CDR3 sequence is CASSLVGQGEEKLFF. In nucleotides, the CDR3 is TGTGCCAGCAGCTTGGTAGGACAGGGGGAAGAAAAACTGTTTTTT.

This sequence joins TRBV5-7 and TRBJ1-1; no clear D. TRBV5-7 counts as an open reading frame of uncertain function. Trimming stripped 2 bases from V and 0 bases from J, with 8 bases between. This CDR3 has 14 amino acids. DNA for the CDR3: TGTGCCAGCAGCTTACGGGTCCTGAACACTGAAGCTTTCTTT. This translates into CASSLRVLNTEAFF.

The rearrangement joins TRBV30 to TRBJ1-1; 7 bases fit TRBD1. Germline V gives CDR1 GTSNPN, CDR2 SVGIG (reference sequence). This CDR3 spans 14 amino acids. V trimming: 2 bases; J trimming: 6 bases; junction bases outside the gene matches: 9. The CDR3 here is CAWSLTGIGAEAFF. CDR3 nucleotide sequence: TGTGCCTGGAGTCTGACAGGGATCGGGGCTGAAGCTTTCTTT.

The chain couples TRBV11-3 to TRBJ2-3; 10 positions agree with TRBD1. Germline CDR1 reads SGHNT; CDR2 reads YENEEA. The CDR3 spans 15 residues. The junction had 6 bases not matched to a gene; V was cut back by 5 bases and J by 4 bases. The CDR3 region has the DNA TGTGCCAGCAGCCCCCGGACAGGGGGATCAGATACGCAGTATTTT. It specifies CASSPRTGGSDTQYF.